One T cell receptor (beta chain) is described in this entry. Its antigen is unknown. No much larger clone is present one base from it, and per-base qualities are unavailable. The data were taken from a study of T cell changes during pregnancy in multiple sclerosis (dated by TCRdb to the late 2010s). Broadly, across the study: The study looked at changes in the T cell repertoire across pregnancy in women with multiple sclerosis.

The CDR3 sequence holds 18 residues, the cysteine and phenylalanine included. This entry keeps only the CDR3 DNA: 54 bases, framed from base 1. Based on the germline V gene, the CDR1 and CDR2 sequences are SGHVS and FNYEAQ. Ends trimmed: V by 0 bases, J by 0 bases; bases unmatched to a gene: 5. Receptor libraries were prepared by the immunoSEQ multiplex PCR assay. TCRdb carries this immuneACCESS record with in-frame sequences only. Its versions omit some clonotypes, under half of them owing to an unresolved V gene in the studies checked, with the rest unexplained. This sample comprises approximately 60,000 clones, 80% to 95% of them detected only once. Together, the top ten hold approximately 5.8% of the sample.

Recombination linked TRBV7-6 to TRBJ2-3; TRBD2 agrees with 11 junctional bases. Sequencing used peripheral blood, obtained in the third trimester of pregnancy. The TCR was taken from a female donor in good health, enrolled as a control in a pregnancy study. The bases are TGTGCCAGCAGCTTAGCTACTAGCGGGGGAACTAGCACAGATACGCAGTATTTT. The translation is CASSLATSGGTSTDTQYF.